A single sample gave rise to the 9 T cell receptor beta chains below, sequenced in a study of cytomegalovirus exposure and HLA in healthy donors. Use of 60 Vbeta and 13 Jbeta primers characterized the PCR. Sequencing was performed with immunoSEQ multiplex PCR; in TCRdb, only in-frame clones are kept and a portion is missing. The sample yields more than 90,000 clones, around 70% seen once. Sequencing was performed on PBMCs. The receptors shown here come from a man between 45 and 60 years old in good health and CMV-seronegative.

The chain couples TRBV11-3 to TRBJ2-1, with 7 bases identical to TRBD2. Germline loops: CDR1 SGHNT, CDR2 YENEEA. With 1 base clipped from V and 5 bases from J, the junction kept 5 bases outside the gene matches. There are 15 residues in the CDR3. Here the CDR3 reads CASSLVSGLNNEQFF. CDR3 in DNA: TGTGCCAGCAGCTTAGTTTCGGGACTAAACAATGAGCAGTTCTTC.

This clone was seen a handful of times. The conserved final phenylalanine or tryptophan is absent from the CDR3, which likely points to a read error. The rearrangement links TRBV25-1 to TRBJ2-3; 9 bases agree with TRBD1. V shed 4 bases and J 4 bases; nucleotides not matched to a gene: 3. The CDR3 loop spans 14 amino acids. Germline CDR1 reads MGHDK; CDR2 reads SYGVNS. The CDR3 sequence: CASSGGQGPDTQYV. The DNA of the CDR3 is TGTGCCAGCAGTGGGGGACAGGGTCCAGATACGCAGTATGTT.

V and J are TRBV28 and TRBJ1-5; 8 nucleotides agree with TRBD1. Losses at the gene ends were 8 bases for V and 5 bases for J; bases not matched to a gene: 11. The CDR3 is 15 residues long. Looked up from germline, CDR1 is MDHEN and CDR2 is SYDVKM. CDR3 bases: TGTGCCAGCGGCGTCCCGGGACAGGCCCATCAGCCCCAGCATTTT. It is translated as CASGVPGQAHQPQHF.

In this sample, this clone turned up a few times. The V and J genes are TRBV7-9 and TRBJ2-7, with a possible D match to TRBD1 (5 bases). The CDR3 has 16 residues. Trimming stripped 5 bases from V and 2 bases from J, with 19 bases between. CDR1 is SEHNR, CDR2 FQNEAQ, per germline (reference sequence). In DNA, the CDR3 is TGTGCCAGCAGCCCATCGGACACGGCCGGAACCTACGAGCAGTACTTC. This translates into CASSPSDTAGTYEQYF.

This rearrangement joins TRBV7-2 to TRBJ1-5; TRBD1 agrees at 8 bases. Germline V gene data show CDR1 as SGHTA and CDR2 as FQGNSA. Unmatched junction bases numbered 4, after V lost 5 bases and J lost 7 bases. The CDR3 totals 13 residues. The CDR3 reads CASSQTGGQPQHF. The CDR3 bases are TGTGCCAGCAGCCAAACAGGGGGACAGCCCCAGCATTTT.

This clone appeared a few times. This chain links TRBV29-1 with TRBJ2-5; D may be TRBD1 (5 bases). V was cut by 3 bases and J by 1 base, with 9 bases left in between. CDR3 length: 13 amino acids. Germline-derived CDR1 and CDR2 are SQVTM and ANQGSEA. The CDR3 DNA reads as TGCAGCGTTGATAGGGGCGGCCAAGAGACCCAGTACTTC. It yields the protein CSVDRGGQETQYF.

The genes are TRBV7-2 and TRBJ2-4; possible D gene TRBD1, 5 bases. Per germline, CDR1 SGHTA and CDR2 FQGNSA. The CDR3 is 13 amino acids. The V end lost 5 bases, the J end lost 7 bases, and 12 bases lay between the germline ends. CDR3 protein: CASSPRGRNIQYF. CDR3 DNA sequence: TGTGCCAGCAGCCCTAGGGGTAGGAACATTCAGTACTTC.

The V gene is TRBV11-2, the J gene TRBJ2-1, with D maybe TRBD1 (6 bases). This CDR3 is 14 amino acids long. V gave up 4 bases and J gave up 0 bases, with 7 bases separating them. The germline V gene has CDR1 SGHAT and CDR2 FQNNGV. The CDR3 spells CASSSRGSYNEQFF. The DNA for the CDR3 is TGTGCCAGCAGCTCCAGGGGCTCCTACAATGAGCAGTTCTTC.

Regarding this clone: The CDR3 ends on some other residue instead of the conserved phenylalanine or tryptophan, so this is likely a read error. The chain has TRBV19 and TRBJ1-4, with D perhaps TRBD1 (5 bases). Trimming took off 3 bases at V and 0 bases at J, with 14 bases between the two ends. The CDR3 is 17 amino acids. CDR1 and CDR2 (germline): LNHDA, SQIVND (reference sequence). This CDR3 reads CASSMAGVGPTNEKLFV. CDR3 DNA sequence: TGTGCCAGTAGTATGGCAGGTGTGGGGCCAACTAATGAAAAACTGTTTGTT.